The 32 T cell receptor beta chains below were found in one sample sequenced in a study of T cell responses to AZD1222 COVID-19 vaccine. The repertoire was sequenced with immunoSEQ multiplex PCR; TCRdb's copy has only in-frame clones and lacks some. The sample contains under 150,000 clones, less than 90% of which appear only once. The sample consisted of peripheral blood, taken on day 0 of AZD1222 vaccination. The source is an adult in good health.

This CDR3 reads CASSQGTENTGELFF. As DNA, the CDR3 is TGTGCCAGCTCCCAAGGAACAGAGAACACCGGGGAGCTGTTTTTT. This chain joins TRBV18 and TRBJ2-2; D unclear. The V gene's germline CDR1 is KGHSH and CDR2 LQKENI. The CDR3 runs 15 residues. Trimming took 6 bases from V and 1 from J, leaving 12 bases between them.

The table lists this clone with a count of one. The rearrangement joins TRBV5-1 to TRBJ1-2; D is possibly TRBD1 (6 bases). V lost 4 bases, J lost 0 bases, and 13 bases lay in between. From germline, CDR1 is SGHRS and CDR2 YFSETQ. The CDR3 extends over 15 amino acids. The CDR3 is CASSQGTETNYGYTF. In DNA, the CDR3 is TGCGCCAGCAGCCAGGGGACGGAGACTAACTATGGCTACACCTTC.

The chain uses TRBV3-1 (or the pseudogene TRBV3-2) and TRBJ1-2; D not certain. V lost 1 base, J lost 4 bases, and 7 bases lay in between. Germline values: CDR1 LGHDT, CDR2 YNNKEL (reference sequence). The CDR3 covers 13 residues. CDR3 sequence (DNA): TGTGCCAGCAGCCAAGGCAGCAGCTATGGCTACACCTTC. Translation gives CASSQGSSYGYTF.

This clone was detected only once. As DNA, the CDR3 is TGTGCCAGCAGTTTTCTAGGGACAGGGCGCAATTCACCCCTCCACTTT. Translation: CASSFLGTGRNSPLHF. This chain connects TRBV27 to TRBJ1-6; 9 bases agree with TRBD1. The germline V gene has CDR1 MNHEY and CDR2 SMNVEV (reference sequence). The CDR3 covers 16 residues. Germline trimming cut 3 bases from V and 7 bases from J; bases unmatched to any gene: 7.

The rearrangement uses TRBV11-3 and TRBJ2-1; the match to TRBD2 covers 14 bases. The CDR3 spans 14 residues. Germline CDR1 is SGHNT and CDR2 is YENEEA. V lost 4 bases to trimming and J lost 15 bases; unmatched junction nucleotides: 8. CDR3 sequence reads: CASSSGTSGSRPFF. CDR3 nucleotide sequence: TGTGCCAGCAGCTCCGGGACTAGCGGGAGTAGGCCGTTCTTC.

In this sample, this clone turned up once. The chain is built from TRBV27 and TRBJ2-1; TRBD2 matches at 9 bases. The CDR3 extends over 14 amino acids. CDR1 and CDR2 (germline): MNHEY, SMNVEV (reference sequence). V trimming: 7 bases; J trimming: 6 bases; junction bases outside the gene matches: 7. The CDR3 sequence: CASTAGGPSNEQFF. The DNA of the CDR3 is TGTGCCAGCACCGCGGGAGGGCCATCCAATGAGCAGTTCTTC.

J is TRBJ2-3 and V is TRBV7-9; 11 bases map to TRBD2. This CDR3 has 16 residues. The V segment lost 3 bases and the J segment 4 bases; nucleotides outside the gene matches: 6. Germline V gives CDR1 SEHNR, CDR2 FQNEAQ (reference sequence). The CDR3 bases are TGTGCCAGCAGCTTTAGTAGCGGGGGGGCGTCAGATACGCAGTATTTT. Translation gives CASSFSSGGASDTQYF.

The chain is built from TRBV6-5 and TRBJ1-2; a weak D match, TRBD1 (6 bases). Trimming shortened V by 6 bases and J by 4 bases, and 12 bases separated the two germline ends. Germline CDR1 is MNHEY and CDR2 is SVGAGI. The CDR3 totals 13 residues. The CDR3 sequence: CASSPGRGYGYTF. As DNA, the CDR3 is TGTGCCAGCAGCCCCGGCAGGGGCTATGGCTACACCTTC.

This chain joins TRBV12-5 and TRBJ1-2; TRBD1 is a possible D gene (5 bases). The length of the CDR3 is 13 residues. Germline lookup yields CDR1 LGHNT and CDR2 FRNRAP. Trimming pared 0 bases from V and 6 bases from J, leaving 8 bases between. CDR3 nucleotides: TGTGCTAGTGGTTTGGTCGGGGCCCATGGCTACACCTTC. Encoded protein: CASGLVGAHGYTF.

The rearrangement joins TRBV14 to TRBJ1-1, with 8 bases matching TRBD1. The length of the CDR3 is 15 residues. V was clipped by 4 bases and J by 1 base; unmatched bases: 5. In germline, CDR1 is SGHDN, CDR2 FVKESK. The CDR3 here is CASSLPGTGNTEAFF. The CDR3 nucleotides are TGTGCCAGCAGCCTTCCCGGGACAGGGAACACTGAAGCTTTCTTT.

J is TRBJ1-1 and V is TRBV2; D unclear. CDR3 size: 13 residues. V was trimmed by 2 bases and J by 10 bases, leaving 14 bases between them. Germline V CDR1 and CDR2: SNHLY, FYNNEI. In DNA, the CDR3 is TGTGCCAGCAGTGAACAGCTTCTTTCGGGAGCTTTCTTT. Protein sequence: CASSEQLLSGAFF.

The rearrangement joins TRBV10-3 to TRBJ1-1; 9 nucleotides line up with TRBD1. The CDR3 contains 12 residues. V shed 10 bases and J 5 bases; nucleotides not matched to a gene: 5. Germline loops: CDR1 ENHRY, CDR2 SYGVKD. DNA for the CDR3: TGTGCCACAACAGGGGGCGAGACTGAAGCTTTCTTT. It specifies CATTGGETEAFF.

The chain recombines TRBV7-2 with TRBJ1-1; possibly TRBD1 for D (5 bases). The CDR3 totals 14 residues. From germline, CDR1 is SGHTA and CDR2 FQGNSA. V was shortened by 1 base and J by 5 bases, with 11 bases between the two germline ends. In DNA, the CDR3 is TGTGCCAGCAGCTTAGACAGGAGAAGGACTGAAGCTTTCTTT. This gives the protein CASSLDRRRTEAFF. Based on the CDR3 plus reference TRBV7-2 and TRBJ1-1, the full variable domain is GAGVSQSPSNKVTEKGKDVELRCDPISGHTALYWYRQSLGQGLEFLIYFQGNSAPDKSGLPSDRFSAERTGGSVSTLTIQRTQQEDSAVYLCASSLDRRRTEAFFGQGTRLTVV.

This clone has only a few counts. The chain uses TRBV2 and TRBJ1-6; no clear D. Between the trimmed V and J ends, which lost 8 bases and 0 bases, there was a span of 14 bases. Germline values: CDR1 SNHLY, CDR2 FYNNEI. This CDR3 is 16 amino acids long. The CDR3 loop reads CASGDPRSSYNSPLHF. CDR3 DNA sequence: TGTGCCAGCGGAGACCCCAGGAGCTCCTATAATTCACCCCTCCACTTT.

V and J are TRBV7-9 and TRBJ1-5; the match to TRBD1 covers 10 bases. The CDR3 sequence is 17 residues long. CDR1 is SEHNR, CDR2 FQNEAQ, per germline (reference sequence). V lost 7 bases and J lost 4; bases outside the gene matches: 13. Here the CDR3 reads CASTPREGQGRNQPQHF. The CDR3 nucleotides read TGTGCCAGCACCCCAAGGGAGGGACAGGGGAGAAATCAGCCCCAGCATTTT.

The J gene is TRBJ1-1, the V gene TRBV5-4; 11 bases match TRBD1. V shed 4 bases and J 3 bases; nucleotides not matched to a gene: 11. The CDR3 has 17 residues. The V gene's germline CDR1 is SGHNT and CDR2 YYREEE (reference sequence). The CDR3 here is CASSTGTGGAGDTEAFF. CDR3 bases: TGTGCCAGCAGCACCGGGACAGGGGGTGCGGGGGACACTGAAGCTTTCTTT.

The CDR3 DNA reads as TGTGCCAGCAGCCAAGCCTCGGGGGGCCACCTCTACGAGCAGTACTTC. Amino acid sequence: CASSQASGGHLYEQYF. The V call is TRBV4-2, the J call TRBJ2-7, with D possibly matching TRBD2 (7 bases). This CDR3 contains 16 residues. Germline assignment: CDR1 LGHNA and CDR2 YNFKEQ. The V gene lost 1 base and the J gene lost 3 bases, with 16 bases spanning the gap.

The chain combines TRBV19 with TRBJ1-2; 8 bases are a match to TRBD1. This CDR3 has 17 amino acids. Per germline, CDR1 LNHDA and CDR2 SQIVND (reference sequence). Trimming removed 4 bases from V and 2 bases from J; junction bases left unmatched: 12. The CDR3 region is CASSNYPPRQGNYGYTF. The DNA of the CDR3 is TGTGCCAGTAGTAATTACCCCCCGCGACAGGGGAACTATGGCTACACCTTC.

This clone was recorded only once. The chain employs TRBV3-1 (or the pseudogene TRBV3-2) and TRBJ2-3; 10 nucleotides agree with TRBD2. After removal of 4 bases from V and 8 bases from J, the junction contained 15 bases not matched to a gene. Germline V gives CDR1 LGHDT, CDR2 YNNKEL (reference sequence). The CDR3 loop spans 17 amino acids. The DNA of the CDR3 is TGTGCCAGCAGCCTGGGGGGGGCTAGCGGGAGTGGTGGTACGCAGTATTTT. It codes for CASSLGGASGSGGTQYF.

This clone was seen a handful of times. As DNA, the CDR3 is TGTGCCAGCAGTGAAAGGGAGCTGTTTTTT. It yields the protein CASSERELFF. The V call is TRBV6-1, the J call TRBJ2-2; D is uncertain. The CDR3 loop spans 10 amino acids. Germline CDR1 MNHNS, CDR2 SASEGT. Trimming took 2 bases from V and 9 from J, leaving 1 base between them.

The chain joins TRBV11-2 to TRBJ2-5; 8 nucleotides align to TRBD1. The CDR3 spans 17 residues. Germline-derived CDR1 and CDR2 are SGHAT and FQNNGV. Trimming at V came to 0 bases and at J to 6 bases, leaving 12 bases not matched to a gene. The CDR3 DNA reads TGTGCCAGCAGCTTAGATTCAGAGCAGGGGGCGTCGAAGACCCAGTACTTC. Its translation is CASSLDSEQGASKTQYF. Using reference TRBV11-2 and TRBJ2-5 for the parts outside the CDR3, the full variable domain is EAGVAQSPRYKIIEKRQSVAFWCNPISGHATLYWYQQILGQGPKLLIQFQNNGVVDDSQLPKDRFSAERLKGVDSTLKIQPAKLEDSAVYLCASSLDSEQGASKTQYFGPGTRLLVL.

CDR3 region: CASSLGGRYGYTF. CDR3 bases: TGTGCCAGCAGCTTGGGAGGGCGATATGGCTACACCTTC. The J gene is TRBJ1-2, the V gene TRBV5-8; no definite D call. Germline values: CDR1 SGHTS, CDR2 YDEGEE. The CDR3 extends over 13 amino acids. Trimming removed 0 bases from V and 5 bases from J, with 8 bases in between.

The V gene is TRBV6-5, the J gene TRBJ2-3, with D perhaps matching TRBD2 (6 bases). The V end was cut by 4 bases, the J end by 0 bases, with 14 bases between. The CDR3 totals 16 residues. Germline V gene data show CDR1 as MNHEY and CDR2 as SVGAGI. This CDR3 is CASSFKEGTSTDTQYF. The CDR3 DNA reads TGTGCCAGCAGTTTTAAGGAGGGCACTAGCACAGATACGCAGTATTTT.

The genes are TRBV6-5 and TRBJ1-5; D unresolved. Trimming took off 4 bases at V and 6 bases at J, with 10 bases between the two ends. This CDR3 is built from 13 residues. Germline CDR1 and CDR2: MNHEY and SVGAGI. The CDR3 DNA sequence: TGTGCCAGCAGTTCAAGGGAATCTCAGCCCCAGCATTTT. Amino acid sequence: CASSSRESQPQHF.

This clone was picked up a small number of times. The chain recombines TRBV6-5 with TRBJ2-5; D might be TRBD1 (5 bases). Germline V gives CDR1 MNHEY, CDR2 SVGAGI. This CDR3 contains 15 residues. V was trimmed by 8 bases and J by 5 bases, leaving 21 bases between them. CDR3 nucleotides: TGTGCCAGCGCTCCCTGGGGCAAGCTCGGGGAGACCCAGTACTTC. Translation gives CASAPWGKLGETQYF.

In this sample, this clone turned up a few times. V usage is TRBV29-1 and J usage is TRBJ2-3; D unresolved. The length of the CDR3 is 13 residues. V lost 4 bases and J lost 0, with 8 bases in between. CDR1 is SQVTM and CDR2 is ANQGSEA in the germline V gene. The CDR3 nucleotides are TGCAGCGTTGCGGTGGGGAGCACAGATACGCAGTATTTT. Its translation: CSVAVGSTDTQYF.

In DNA form, the CDR3 reads TGTGCCAGTAGTACTGGACAGGTGACAACTAATGAAAAACTGTTTTTT. Protein: CASSTGQVTTNEKLFF. V is TRBV19 and J is TRBJ1-4, with TRBD1 identical over 7 bases. V lost 4 bases and J lost 0; bases outside the gene matches: 5. The CDR3 length is 16 residues. Germline V gene data show CDR1 as LNHDA and CDR2 as SQIVND (reference sequence).

V gene TRBV5-8 combines with J gene TRBJ2-1; 8 positions agree with TRBD2. CDR3 length equals 14 residues. Germline V gene sequence: CDR1 SGHTS, CDR2 YDEGEE. The CDR3 here is CAKRGPTSYNEQFF. DNA for the CDR3: TGTGCTAAGCGGGGGCCCACCTCCTACAATGAGCAGTTCTTC.

The chain couples TRBV3-1 (or the pseudogene TRBV3-2) to TRBJ1-4; D not resolved. The CDR3 covers 12 residues. With 4 bases removed from V and 5 bases from J, the gap between germline ends came to 5 bases. Germline V gene sequence: CDR1 LGHDT, CDR2 YNNKEL (reference sequence). CDR3 protein: CASSRQNEKLFF. As DNA, the CDR3 is TGTGCCAGCAGCCGGCAGAATGAAAAACTGTTTTTT.

V and J are TRBV6-5 and TRBJ1-5; TRBD1 matches 7 bases. V dropped 8 bases and J dropped 2; count of bases not matched to a gene: 9. Germline lookup yields CDR1 MNHEY and CDR2 SVGAGI. There are 15 residues in the CDR3. This CDR3 is CASSPGGLGNQPQHF. The CDR3 coding sequence is TGTGCCAGCTCACCAGGGGGGCTGGGCAATCAGCCCCAGCATTTT.

The gene calls are TRBV2 and TRBJ1-1; weak D call: TRBD1 (6 bases). The germline V and J ends were trimmed by 7 bases and 5 bases, with 17 bases remaining between them. The length of the CDR3 is 14 residues. The V gene's germline CDR1 is SNHLY and CDR2 FYNNEI. The CDR3 bases are TGTGCCAGCATATCCGGGGGCTGGAGGACTGAAGCTTTCTTT. Its translation: CASISGGWRTEAFF.

This chain uses TRBV19 with TRBJ2-3; D is unclear. The CDR3 covers 14 residues. The V gene's germline CDR1 is LNHDA and CDR2 SQIVND (reference sequence). The germline V and J ends were trimmed by 2 bases and 0 bases, with 6 bases remaining between them. The CDR3 sequence is CASSITFSTDTQYF. DNA of the CDR3: TGTGCCAGTAGTATAACCTTCAGCACAGATACGCAGTATTTT.